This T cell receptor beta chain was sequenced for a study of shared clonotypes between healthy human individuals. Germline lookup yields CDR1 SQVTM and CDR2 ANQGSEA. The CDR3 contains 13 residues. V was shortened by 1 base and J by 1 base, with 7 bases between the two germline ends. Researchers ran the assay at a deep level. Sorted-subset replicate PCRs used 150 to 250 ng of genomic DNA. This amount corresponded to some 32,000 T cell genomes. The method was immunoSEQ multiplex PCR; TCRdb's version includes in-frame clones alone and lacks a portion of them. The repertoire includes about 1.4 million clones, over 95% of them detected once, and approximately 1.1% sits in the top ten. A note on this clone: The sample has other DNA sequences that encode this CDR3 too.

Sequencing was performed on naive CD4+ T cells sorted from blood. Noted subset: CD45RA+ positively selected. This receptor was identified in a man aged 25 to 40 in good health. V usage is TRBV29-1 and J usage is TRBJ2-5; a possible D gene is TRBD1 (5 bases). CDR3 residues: CSVEGQTQETQYF. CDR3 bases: TGCAGCGTTGAAGGACAGACCCAAGAGACCCAGTACTTC.